The 20 T cell receptor beta chains presented below share a single source sample, sequenced in a study of beta chain features in type 1 diabetes. Reverse transcribing all isolated RNA meant expressed TCRB transcripts were sequenced. The protocol was immunoSEQ multiplex PCR, while the TCRdb copy is restricted to in-frame clones and leaves out a portion. The table lists hundreds of thousands of clones, under 20% of them singletons. The sequencing sample was made of naive CD4+ T cells from blood. All receptors come from a woman aged 18-29 years in good health.

V usage is TRBV4-3 and J usage is TRBJ1-3, with no clear D. V was trimmed by 1 base and J by 5 bases, leaving 15 bases between them. Germline CDR1 LGHNA, CDR2 YSLEER. The CDR3 runs 16 residues. The CDR3 here is CASSQVGGSRRNTIYF. The CDR3 region has the DNA TGCGCCAGCAGCCAAGTGGGAGGGAGCAGGAGAAACACCATATATTTT.

Note on this clone: Other DNA sequences in this specimen translate into the identical CDR3. The V and J genes are TRBV18 and TRBJ2-5; D call uncertain. Germline assignment: CDR1 KGHSH and CDR2 LQKENI. V lost 3 bases and J 2 bases, leaving 7 bases between the germline ends. CDR3 size: 13 residues. CDR3 sequence (DNA): TGTGCCAGCTCACCGGACCGTCAAGAGACCCAGTACTTC. As protein: CASSPDRQETQYF.

The rearrangement uses TRBV29-1 and TRBJ2-1; the D call may be TRBD1 or TRBD2 (7 bases each). V was cut by 5 bases and J by 9 bases, with 29 bases left in between. Germline V gives CDR1 SQVTM, CDR2 ANQGSEA. CDR3 length: 17 residues. CDR3 nucleotides: TGCAGCGTTCAAAGACAGGGAGGGTTGAGTAGTGGGACTGAGCAGTTCTTC. Translating gives CSVQRQGGLSSGTEQFF.

V and J are TRBV2 and TRBJ1-5; D uncertain. Trimming shortened V by 8 bases and J by 2 bases, and 13 bases separated the two germline ends. The CDR3 covers 14 residues. From germline, CDR1 is SNHLY and CDR2 FYNNEI. In DNA, the CDR3 is TGTGCCAGCGGCTCCCGGCAACGCAATCAGCCCCAGCATTTT. Its protein product is CASGSRQRNQPQHF.

The chain carries TRBV2 and TRBJ1-2; D is undetermined. V was shortened by 0 bases and J by 4 bases, with 6 bases between the two germline ends. The CDR3 is made up of 13 amino acids. CDR1 SNHLY and CDR2 FYNNEI come from the germline V gene. The DNA of the CDR3 is TGTGCCAGCAGTGAAGCCTCCTCCTATGGCTACACCTTC. This codes for CASSEASSYGYTF. Variable domain in full (rest from reference TRBV2 and TRBJ1-2): EPEVTQTPSHQVTQMGQEVILRCVPISNHLYFYWYRQILGQKVEFLVSFYNNEISEKSEIFDDQFSVERPDGSNFTLKIRSTKLEDSAMYFCASSEASSYGYTFGSGTRLTVV.

This clone was counted a few times. This same CDR3 is encoded by further DNA sequences in the sample. J is TRBJ1-3 and V is TRBV4-2; D is possibly TRBD1 (5 bases). Germline-derived CDR1 and CDR2 are LGHNA and YNFKEQ. The CDR3 extends over 15 amino acids. V gave up 1 base and J gave up 1 base, with 8 bases separating them. This CDR3 is CASSQVGGSGNTIYF. The CDR3 DNA is TGTGCCAGCAGCCAAGTCGGGGGGTCTGGAAACACCATATATTTT.

J is TRBJ1-4 and V is TRBV25-1; D is unresolved. The CDR3 covers 12 residues. Trimming cost V 4 bases and J 7 bases, with 7 bases left between them. Germline CDR1 reads MGHDK; CDR2 reads SYGVNS. CDR3 DNA sequence: TGTGCCAGCAGTGGGGGATTTGAAAAACTGTTTTTT. It specifies CASSGGFEKLFF.

This clone was counted between two and nine times. CDR3 region: CASSFGAGVSDTQYF. The CDR3, as DNA: TGCGCCAGCAGCTTTGGCGCGGGAGTAAGTGATACGCAGTATTTT. The genes are TRBV5-1 and TRBJ2-3, with 7 bases lining up with TRBD2. Losses at the gene ends were 2 bases for V and 6 bases for J; bases not matched to a gene: 9. This CDR3 spans 15 amino acids. From germline, CDR1 is SGHRS and CDR2 YFSETQ. The full variable domain, rest sourced from reference TRBV5-1 and TRBJ2-3, is KAGVTQTPRYLIKTRGQQVTLSCSPISGHRSVSWYQQTPGQGLQFLFEYFSETQRNKGNFPGRFSGRQFSNSRSEMNVSTLELGDSALYLCASSFGAGVSDTQYFGPGTRLTVL.

This clone was seen only a few times. The identical CDR3 is also encoded by other nucleotide sequences in the sample. The gene calls are TRBV7-2 and TRBJ2-2, with D perhaps TRBD2 (5 bases). Trimming cost V 3 bases and J 2 bases, with 10 bases left between them. CDR3 length equals 15 residues. The germline V gene has CDR1 SGHTA and CDR2 FQGNSA. The chain's CDR3 is CASSFGGPNTGELFF. The CDR3 DNA follows: TGTGCCAGCAGCTTCGGAGGCCCCAACACCGGGGAGCTGTTTTTT.

The chain is built from TRBV5-1 and TRBJ1-4; D is unresolved. With 0 bases removed from V and 8 bases from J, the gap between germline ends came to 14 bases. CDR1 SGHRS and CDR2 YFSETQ come from the germline V gene. CDR3 length equals 15 residues. The CDR3 sequence is CASSLAGVAAEKLFF. The CDR3 bases are TGCGCCAGCAGCTTGGCCGGGGTCGCCGCGGAAAAACTGTTTTTT.

This clone came up a few times. The DNA for the CDR3 is TGCGCCAGCAGCCAGGTGGGGGAGGGCGATACGCAGTATTTT. Translating gives CASSQVGEGDTQYF. The chain joins TRBV4-3 to TRBJ2-3; TRBD2 agrees at 7 bases. This CDR3 is 14 amino acids long. The V segment lost 3 bases and the J segment 6 bases; nucleotides outside the gene matches: 6. The germline CDR1 and CDR2 sequences are LGHNA and YSLEER.

This clone was recorded a few times. The rearrangement joins TRBV5-1 to TRBJ2-2; D is unresolved. The CDR3 extends over 13 amino acids. The V end lost 1 base, the J end lost 5 bases, and 6 bases lay between the germline ends. Per the germline V gene, CDR1 is SGHRS and CDR2 is YFSETQ. CDR3 region: CASSLRETGELFF. In DNA form, the CDR3 reads TGCGCCAGCAGCTTGCGAGAGACCGGGGAGCTGTTTTTT.

The V gene is TRBV9, the J gene TRBJ1-4, with 8 bases aligning to TRBD1. V shed 1 base and J 8 bases; nucleotides not matched to a gene: 7. CDR1 is SGDLS and CDR2 is YYNGEE in the germline V gene. CDR3 size: 15 residues. Here the CDR3 reads CASSVPRQGSEKLFF. The CDR3 DNA follows: TGTGCCAGCAGCGTACCCCGACAGGGGTCGGAAAAACTGTTTTTT.

The chain employs TRBV11-2 and TRBJ2-1, with 9 bases that match TRBD1. V trimming: 0 bases; J trimming: 15 bases; junction bases outside the gene matches: 6. The CDR3 has 13 residues. Germline assignment: CDR1 SGHAT and CDR2 FQNNGV. Written as DNA, the CDR3 is TGTGCCAGCAGCTTAGAGCCGACAGGGGGTTTGTTCTTC. This codes for CASSLEPTGGLFF.

The V and J genes are TRBV2 and TRBJ2-7; TRBD2 aligns across 7 bases. Germline V gene sequence: CDR1 SNHLY, CDR2 FYNNEI. The CDR3 runs to 16 residues. V lost 5 bases, J lost 3 bases, and 13 bases stayed unmatched. The CDR3 is CASSLEATSSNYEQYF. The CDR3 DNA reads TGTGCCAGCAGTCTAGAAGCGACTAGCTCCAACTACGAGCAGTACTTC.

The CDR3 reads CASSSGTGVDYEQYF. Written as DNA, the CDR3 is TGTGCCAGCAGTTCCGGGACAGGGGTCGACTACGAGCAGTACTTC. The chain carries TRBV27 and TRBJ2-7; 10 positions match TRBD1. This CDR3 has 15 residues. CDR1 is MNHEY and CDR2 is SMNVEV in the germline V gene (reference sequence). V shed 4 bases, J shed 3 bases, and the junction held 6 bases outside the gene matches.

This clone was counted between two and nine times. The chain recombines TRBV10-3 with TRBJ2-3, with D possibly matching TRBD1 (5 bases). The CDR3 spans 15 residues. Germline assignment: CDR1 ENHRY and CDR2 SYGVKD. V gave up 6 bases and J gave up 1 base, with 14 bases separating them. The CDR3 DNA follows: TGTGCCATCAGGGGGCAGTCCGCTGGCACAGATACGCAGTATTTT. As protein: CAIRGQSAGTDTQYF.

The chain employs TRBV28 and TRBJ2-7; 11 bases align to TRBD1. The J segment lost 5 bases and the V segment lost 6 bases, leaving 6 bases of the junction unmatched. CDR1 MDHEN and CDR2 SYDVKM come from the germline V gene. The CDR3 is 14 residues long. In DNA, the CDR3 is TGTGCCAGCAGGCGGACAGGGGGCACCGACGAGCAGTACTTC. Its protein is CASRRTGGTDEQYF.

The genes are TRBV15 and TRBJ2-3; D is unclear. V was clipped by 0 bases and J by 4 bases, with 5 bases between them. Germline CDR1 reads LNHNV; CDR2 reads YYDKDF (reference sequence). This CDR3 contains 13 residues. This CDR3 reads CATSRDTPDTQYF. The CDR3 bases are TGTGCCACCAGCAGAGATACCCCAGATACGCAGTATTTT.

The J gene is TRBJ1-1, the V gene TRBV5-1; TRBD1 might be the D (5 bases). Deletions cut 6 bases from V and 1 base from J, with 10 bases between. The CDR3 consists of 13 residues. CDR1 and CDR2 (germline): SGHRS, YFSETQ. The CDR3 loop reads CASKTETNTEAFF. The CDR3 region has the DNA TGCGCCAGCAAGACAGAGACGAACACTGAAGCTTTCTTT.